This T cell receptor (beta chain) derives from a study of T cells in Graves' hyperthyroidism and ophthalmopathy. V shed 6 bases and J shed 0 bases, with 18 bases lying between them. The CDR3 has 17 residues. In germline, CDR1 is MNHEY, CDR2 SVGEGT. This clonotype showed up many times. Amplification of TCR beta CDR3 regions used RNA as the template. First-round RT-PCR targeting the TCR CDR3 was performed with the HTBI primer set. TCRdb re-analysed the multiplex PCR reads in MiXCR, keeping a single row per CDR3 protein. This sample yields under 750,000 distinct CDR3 sequences, of which 18% are seen a single time; roughly 17% belongs to the top ten.

The receptor's source is a woman aged 45-65 years with Graves' hyperthyroidism that later progressed to Graves' ophthalmopathy. The J gene is TRBJ2-1, the V gene TRBV6-2 or TRBV6-3; weak D call: TRBD1 (6 bases). Sequencing used blood. CDR3 in DNA: TGTGCCAGCAGACCTTGGGACATTCAACGCTCCTACAATGAGCAGTTCTTC. This gives the protein CASRPWDIQRSYNEQFF.